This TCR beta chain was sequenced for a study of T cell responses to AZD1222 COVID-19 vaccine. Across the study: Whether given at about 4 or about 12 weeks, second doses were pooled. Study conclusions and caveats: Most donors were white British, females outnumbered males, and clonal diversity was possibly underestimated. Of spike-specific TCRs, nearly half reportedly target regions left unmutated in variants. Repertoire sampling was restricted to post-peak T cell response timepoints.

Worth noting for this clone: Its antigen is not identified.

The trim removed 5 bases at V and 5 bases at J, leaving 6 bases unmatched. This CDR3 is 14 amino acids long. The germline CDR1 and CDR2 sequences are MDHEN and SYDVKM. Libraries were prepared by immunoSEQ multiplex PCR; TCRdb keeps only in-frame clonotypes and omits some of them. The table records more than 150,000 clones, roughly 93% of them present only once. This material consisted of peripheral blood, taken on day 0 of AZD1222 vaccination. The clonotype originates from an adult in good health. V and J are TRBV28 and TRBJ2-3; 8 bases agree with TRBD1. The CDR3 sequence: CASSQTGVKDTQYF. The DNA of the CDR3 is TGTGCCAGCAGTCAGACAGGGGTGAAAGATACGCAGTATTTT.